The 4 T cell receptor beta chains below come from one sample, sequenced in a study of blood T cell repertoires in COVID-19. Clones were sequenced by immunoSEQ multiplex PCR, and TCRdb holds only the in-frame ones, with some missing. The sample shows around 70,000 clones, about 86% of them seen only once. The sample consisted of peripheral blood. The receptors were gathered from a man aged 50-59 years with acute or convalescent COVID-19.

This clone was seen once. The V gene is TRBV20-1, the J gene TRBJ2-1; D call uncertain. This CDR3 region has 11 residues. V gave up 6 bases and J gave up 2 bases, with 5 bases separating them. Germline V CDR1 and CDR2: DFQATT, SNEGSKA (reference sequence). CDR3 sequence: CSADTYNEQFF. The CDR3 DNA is TGCAGTGCCGACACCTACAATGAGCAGTTCTTC.

J is TRBJ1-4 and V is TRBV18, with D uncertain. In germline, CDR1 is KGHSH, CDR2 LQKENI. V shed 3 bases and J shed 8 bases, with 16 bases lying between them. The CDR3 has 15 residues. CDR3 sequence: CASSPRDWAVEKLFF. DNA of the CDR3: TGTGCCAGCTCACCCCGAGATTGGGCCGTCGAAAAACTGTTTTTT.

J is TRBJ2-1 and V is TRBV7-6, with TRBD2 as a possible D gene (6 bases). Trimming cost V 0 bases and J 9 bases, with 12 bases left between them. Per the germline V gene, CDR1 is SGHVS and CDR2 is FNYEAQ. This CDR3 spans 14 amino acids. The DNA of the CDR3 is TGTGCCAGCAGCTTAGCGTGGGGGGAGAGTGAGCAGTTCTTC. Protein product: CASSLAWGESEQFF.

V and J are TRBV6-5 and TRBJ2-7; 10 nucleotides match TRBD1. The junction had 3 bases not matched to a gene; V was cut back by 4 bases and J by 6 bases. The CDR3 runs to 13 residues. The germline CDR1 and CDR2 sequences are MNHEY and SVGAGI. Here the CDR3 DNA reads TGTGCCAGCAGTTGGGACAGGGGAGGCGAGCAGTACTTC. Protein: CASSWDRGGEQYF.